Below are 30 T cell receptor beta chains sequenced from a single sample in a study of blood T cell repertoires in COVID-19. Libraries were prepared by immunoSEQ multiplex PCR; TCRdb keeps only in-frame clonotypes and omits some of them. The sample holds 210,000 or so clones, 86% seen once. The sequenced sample consisted of PBMCs or T cells enriched from blood (not recorded which). The source of these receptors is a woman aged 45-65 years in a cohort exposed to, infected with or recovered from COVID-19 (not recorded which).

V usage is TRBV2 and J usage is TRBJ1-4; D is perhaps TRBD1 (6 bases). The V gene lost 5 bases and the J gene lost 8 bases, with 15 bases spanning the gap. The CDR3 has 14 amino acids. Germline CDR1 reads SNHLY; CDR2 reads FYNNEI. CDR3 nucleotide sequence: TGTGCCAGCAGTTACCCAGGGGATACGGAAAAACTGTTTTTT. Amino acid sequence: CASSYPGDTEKLFF. The variable domain in full, with the rest retrieved from reference TRBV2 and TRBJ1-4, is EPEVTQTPSHQVTQMGQEVILRCVPISNHLYFYWYRQILGQKVEFLVSFYNNEISEKSEIFDDQFSVERPDGSNFTLKIRSTKLEDSAMYFCASSYPGDTEKLFFGSGTQLSVL.

The chain recombines TRBV10-2 with TRBJ1-1; D is perhaps TRBD1 (5 bases). Trimming pared 6 bases from V and 1 base from J, leaving 9 bases between. This CDR3 spans 13 amino acids. Germline CDR1 WSHSY, CDR2 SAAADI. The CDR3 loop is CASSPGQNTEAFF. CDR3 in DNA: TGCGCCAGCAGCCCCGGACAGAACACTGAAGCTTTCTTT.

This chain joins TRBV29-1 and TRBJ2-1; 8 bases agree with TRBD1. After removal of 4 bases from V and 16 bases from J, the junction contained 12 bases not matched to a gene. Germline CDR1 is SQVTM and CDR2 is ANQGSEA. The CDR3 is made up of 12 amino acids. The CDR3 nucleotides read TGCAGCGTTGCACCAGGGGGCGAAGTTGAATTCTTC. It is translated as CSVAPGGEVEFF.

The chain joins TRBV5-1 to TRBJ1-1; 7 bases fit TRBD1. The trim removed 0 bases at V and 3 bases at J, leaving 5 bases unmatched. This CDR3 contains 15 residues. Germline-derived CDR1 and CDR2 are SGHRS and YFSETQ. CDR3 sequence: CASSLAGDSHTEAFF. The CDR3 region has the DNA TGCGCCAGCAGCTTGGCGGGGGACAGCCACACTGAAGCTTTCTTT.

The gene calls are TRBV11-2 and TRBJ1-4; D unresolved. The CDR3 extends over 14 amino acids. V lost 4 bases to trimming and J lost 8 bases, with 14 bases between them. The germline CDR1 and CDR2 sequences are SGHAT and FQNNGV. DNA of the CDR3: TGTGCCAGCAGCTCCGGCCGACGAGGGGAAAAACTGTTTTTT. Translated, it gives CASSSGRRGEKLFF.

For the CDR3, the DNA is TGTGCCAGCAGTTTCTTGACAGACTATGGCTACACCTTC. Protein product: CASSFLTDYGYTF. This rearrangement joins TRBV12-3 or TRBV12-4 to TRBJ1-2; tentative D call: TRBD1 (5 bases). The CDR3 has 13 residues. V was cut by 3 bases and J by 3 bases, with 8 bases left in between.

V and J are TRBV30 and TRBJ1-4, with D possibly matching TRBD1 (5 bases). Germline CDR1 and CDR2: GTSNPN and SVGIG (reference sequence). Trimming left V 3 bases short and J 6 bases short, with 14 bases between. The CDR3 is made up of 14 amino acids. This CDR3 is CAWRPRGEHEKLFF. For the CDR3, the DNA is TGTGCCTGGAGGCCCCGGGGGGAGCATGAAAAACTGTTTTTT.

The chain couples TRBV4-3 to TRBJ2-2; 7 bases align to TRBD1. Trimming took 0 bases from V and 6 from J; bases not matched to a gene: 10. Germline CDR1 and CDR2: LGHNA and YSLEER. This CDR3 spans 17 amino acids. The CDR3, as DNA: TGCGCCAGCAGCCAAGAGAGGGTTCAGGGGGTCCCCGGGGAGCTGTTTTTT. This sequence encodes CASSQERVQGVPGELFF.

In nucleotides, the CDR3 is TGCGCCAGCACGGGACTAGCGATCACAGATACGCAGTATTTT. Its protein product is CASTGLAITDTQYF. This chain links TRBV5-1 with TRBJ2-3, with 10 nucleotides matching TRBD2. The CDR3 has 14 amino acids. CDR1 and CDR2 (germline): SGHRS, YFSETQ. Unmatched junction bases numbered 3, after V lost 6 bases and J lost 2 bases.

V is TRBV5-4 and J is TRBJ1-5; D is unresolved. V was pared by 3 bases and J by 4 bases, with 8 bases between. CDR1 and CDR2 (germline): SGHNT, YYREEE (reference sequence). This CDR3 has 13 residues. CDR3 protein: CASSSGTNQPQHF. In DNA form, the CDR3 reads TGTGCCAGCAGCTCGGGAACGAATCAGCCCCAGCATTTT. Supplemented by reference TRBV5-4 and TRBJ1-5, the full variable domain reads ETGVTQSPTHLIKTRGQQVTLRCSSQSGHNTVSWYQQALGQGPQFIFQYYREEENGRGNFPPRFSGLQFPNYSSELNVNALELDDSALYLCASSSGTNQPQHFGDGTRLSIL.

This CDR3 reads CASSLVEGASGNTIYF. Written as DNA, the CDR3 is TGTGCCAGCAGCTTAGTAGAGGGGGCTTCGGGAAACACCATATATTTT. The chain carries TRBV7-2 and TRBJ1-3; 7 positions match TRBD1. J gave up 4 bases and V 1 base, and 7 bases lay outside the gene matches. The CDR3 consists of 16 residues. Germline lookup yields CDR1 SGHTA and CDR2 FQGNSA. Together with reference TRBV7-2 and TRBJ1-3, the CDR3 gives the full variable domain: GAGVSQSPSNKVTEKGKDVELRCDPISGHTALYWYRQSLGQGLEFLIYFQGNSAPDKSGLPSDRFSAERTGGSVSTLTIQRTQQEDSAVYLCASSLVEGASGNTIYFGEGSWLTVV.

This chain uses TRBV28 with TRBJ1-3, with D possibly matching TRBD1 (6 bases). The V gene's germline CDR1 is MDHEN and CDR2 SYDVKM. CDR3 size: 14 residues. V lost 8 bases to trimming and J lost 6 bases, with 17 bases between them. The CDR3 DNA reads TGTGCCAGCTCCTCAGGGGTCCTTGCAAACACCATATATTTT. It is translated as CASSSGVLANTIYF.

The chain uses TRBV7-2 and TRBJ1-6, with 7 bases fitting TRBD1. The CDR3 loop spans 15 amino acids. Trimming took 1 base from V and 7 from J; bases not matched to a gene: 4. The V gene's germline CDR1 is SGHTA and CDR2 FQGNSA. The CDR3 is CASSLVGQTNSPLHF. For the CDR3, the DNA is TGTGCCAGCAGCTTAGTGGGACAGACCAATTCACCCCTCCACTTT.

There are a few counts of this clone. The rearrangement uses TRBV18 and TRBJ1-1; TRBD1 matches 8 bases. CDR3 length: 19 amino acids. The germline CDR1 and CDR2 sequences are KGHSH and LQKENI. V lost 0 bases, J lost 1 base, and 13 bases stayed unmatched. CDR3 sequence (DNA): TGTGCCAGCTCACCACCGAAAAGATACAGGGGGAAGGGGAACACTGAAGCTTTCTTT. It is translated as CASSPPKRYRGKGNTEAFF. The whole variable domain, remainder taken from reference TRBV18 and TRBJ1-1, is NAGVMQNPRHLVRRRGQEARLRCSPMKGHSHVYWYRQLPEEGLKFMVYLQKENIIDESGMPKERFSAEFPKEGPSILRIQQVVRGDSAAYFCASSPPKRYRGKGNTEAFFGQGTRLTVV.

The chain carries TRBV28 and TRBJ1-6; TRBD1 agrees at 7 bases. The V gene end was trimmed by 2 bases and the J gene end by 6 bases; junction bases not matched to a gene: 4. CDR1 is MDHEN, CDR2 SYDVKM, per germline. This CDR3 region has 15 residues. CDR3: CASSLEDRANSPLHF. DNA of the CDR3: TGTGCCAGCAGTTTAGAAGACAGGGCTAATTCACCCCTCCACTTT. Full variable domain (missing parts from reference TRBV28 and TRBJ1-6): DVKVTQSSRYLVKRTGEKVFLECVQDMDHENMFWYRQDPGLGLRLIYFSYDVKMKEKGDIPEGYSVSREKKERFSLILESASTNQTSMYLCASSLEDRANSPLHFGNGTRLTVT.

The V and J genes are TRBV5-6 and TRBJ2-3; 9 nucleotides agree with TRBD1. The germline CDR1 and CDR2 sequences are SGHDT and YYEEEE. The CDR3 runs 17 residues. Unmatched junction bases numbered 10, after V lost 2 bases and J lost 3 bases. CDR3 amino acids: CASSLQGALFLTDTQYF. The DNA of the CDR3 is TGTGCCAGCAGCTTACAGGGGGCGCTTTTCCTTACAGATACGCAGTATTTT.

The V gene is TRBV5-1, the J gene TRBJ2-3; 10 nucleotides match TRBD2. Germline lookup yields CDR1 SGHRS and CDR2 YFSETQ. The CDR3 runs 16 residues. Trimming cost V 4 bases and J 0 bases; bases outside gene matches: 5. The CDR3 DNA reads TGCGCCAGCAGCCCACGGACTAGCGGAAGCACAGATACGCAGTATTTT. Amino acid sequence: CASSPRTSGSTDTQYF. Complete variable domain (other parts from reference TRBV5-1 and TRBJ2-3): KAGVTQTPRYLIKTRGQQVTLSCSPISGHRSVSWYQQTPGQGLQFLFEYFSETQRNKGNFPGRFSGRQFSNSRSEMNVSTLELGDSALYLCASSPRTSGSTDTQYFGPGTRLTVL.

This chain links TRBV28 with TRBJ2-7; possibly TRBD2 for D (6 bases). This CDR3 region has 14 residues. CDR1 is MDHEN and CDR2 is SYDVKM in the germline V gene. V was trimmed by 4 bases and J by 2 bases, leaving 12 bases between them. DNA of the CDR3: TGTGCCAGCAGTTCGGGACTCCCAGCCTACGAGCAGTACTTC. The encoded protein is CASSSGLPAYEQYF.

The gene calls are TRBV15 and TRBJ2-7; 7 bases are a match to TRBD1. V trimming: 0 bases; J trimming: 2 bases; junction bases outside the gene matches: 4. CDR1 LNHNV and CDR2 YYDKDF come from the germline V gene (reference sequence). This CDR3 spans 15 amino acids. The CDR3 sequence: CATSREGTAAYEQYF. CDR3 bases: TGTGCCACCAGCAGAGAGGGGACAGCAGCCTACGAGCAGTACTTC.

The rearrangement links TRBV6-5 to TRBJ2-7, with a possible D match to TRBD1 (6 bases). Germline-derived CDR1 and CDR2 are MNHEY and SVGAGI. Trimming removed 8 bases at V and 2 bases at J, with 13 bases between. CDR3 length: 13 residues. CDR3 bases: TGTGCCAGCCGGGACATATCAACCTACGAGCAGTACTTC. Protein product: CASRDISTYEQYF.

Concerning this clone: The junction departs from germline at one end; a sequencing error may be responsible. V usage is TRBV7-2 and J usage is TRBJ2-7; 10 bases map to TRBD2. The germline V gene has CDR1 SGHTA and CDR2 FQGNSA. The CDR3 runs to 17 residues. CDR3 residues: CASSEYSALAGAYGQYF. CDR3 bases: TGTGCCAGCAGCGAATACTCGGCGCTAGCGGGGGCCTACGGGCAGTACTTC.

This clone has only one observation. This chain connects TRBV5-1 to TRBJ1-2; weak D call: TRBD1 (6 bases). The germline V gene encodes CDR1 SGHRS and CDR2 YFSETQ. The CDR3 length is 15 residues. V was clipped by 0 bases and J by 1 base, with 10 bases between them. CDR3 sequence: CASSLAGDNNYGYTF. CDR3 nucleotides: TGCGCCAGCAGCTTGGCAGGGGATAATAACTATGGCTACACCTTC.

V and J are TRBV6-5 and TRBJ1-1; no definite D call. The CDR3 is 14 residues long. Trimming took off 6 bases at V and 5 bases at J, with 16 bases between the two ends. Germline V gene sequence: CDR1 MNHEY, CDR2 SVGAGI. The chain's CDR3 is CASSPNHGRTEAFF. CDR3 coding DNA: TGTGCCAGCAGCCCAAACCATGGGAGGACTGAAGCTTTCTTT.

The rearrangement uses TRBV7-9 and TRBJ1-2, with 7 bases matching TRBD1. This CDR3 is 15 amino acids long. Germline-derived CDR1 and CDR2 are SEHNR and FQNEAQ (reference sequence). The junction had 13 bases not matched to a gene; V was cut back by 6 bases and J by 6 bases. CDR3 in DNA: TGTGCCAGCAGTCAGACCGACAGGGAAGGACATGGCTACACCTTC. Protein: CASSQTDREGHGYTF. The full variable domain, rest sourced from reference TRBV7-9 and TRBJ1-2, is DTGVSQNPRHKITKRGQNVTFRCDPISEHNRLYWYRQTLGQGPEFLTYFQNEAQLEKSRLLSDRFSAERPKGSFSTLEIQRTEQGDSAMYLCASSQTDREGHGYTFGSGTRLTVV.

V gene TRBV19 combines with J gene TRBJ1-6, with D possibly being TRBD1 (6 bases). The V gene's germline CDR1 is LNHDA and CDR2 SQIVND (reference sequence). CDR3 length equals 14 residues. Trimming stripped 8 bases from V and 5 bases from J, with 13 bases between. The CDR3 DNA reads as TGTGCCAGTTCCAGGGGAAACAATAATTCACCCCTCCACTTT. It codes for CASSRGNNNSPLHF. The full variable domain, completed using reference TRBV19 and TRBJ1-6, is DGGITQSPKYLFRKEGQNVTLSCEQNLNHDAMYWYRQDPGQGLRLIYYSQIVNDFQKGDIAEGYSVSREKKESFPLTVTSAQKNPTAFYLCASSRGNNNSPLHFGNGTRLTVT.

J is TRBJ1-4 and V is TRBV7-9; D is perhaps TRBD1 (5 bases). CDR3 length: 13 residues. Germline V gives CDR1 SEHNR, CDR2 FQNEAQ (reference sequence). Between the trimmed V and J ends, which lost 3 bases and 7 bases, there was a span of 9 bases. This chain's CDR3 is CASSFTGGEKLFF. DNA of the CDR3: TGTGCCAGCAGCTTCACGGGGGGTGAAAAACTGTTTTTT.

The J gene is TRBJ2-7, the V gene TRBV6-4; tentatively, D is TRBD1 (6 bases). CDR1 is MRHNA and CDR2 is SNTAGT in the germline V gene. With 6 bases removed from V and 6 bases from J, the gap between germline ends came to 15 bases. The CDR3 totals 13 residues. The CDR3 DNA is TGTGCCAGCAGCCGTGACAGGTTTGGCGAGCAGTACTTC. This encodes CASSRDRFGEQYF.

This clone is a singleton in its sample. The chain is built from TRBV27 and TRBJ2-3; D might be TRBD2 (6 bases). V lost 2 bases and J lost 0, with 6 bases in between. The CDR3 has 14 amino acids. CDR1 and CDR2 from the germline V gene are MNHEY and SMNVEV (reference sequence). The CDR3 region is CASSLRESTDTQYF. As DNA, the CDR3 is TGTGCCAGCAGTTTACGGGAGAGCACAGATACGCAGTATTTT.

The chain combines TRBV7-9 with TRBJ1-1; D unresolved. Germline CDR1 SEHNR, CDR2 FQNEAQ (reference sequence). Trimming removed 2 bases from V and 1 base from J, with 8 bases in between. The CDR3 has 14 amino acids. This chain's CDR3 is CASSLWNRNTEAFF. CDR3 DNA sequence: TGTGCCAGCAGCTTATGGAACAGGAACACTGAAGCTTTCTTT.

The genes are TRBV7-8 and TRBJ2-2, with D unclear. Trimming shortened V by 4 bases and J by 3 bases, and 12 bases separated the two germline ends. This CDR3 has 15 residues. Looked up from germline, CDR1 is SGHVS and CDR2 is FQNEAQ. The CDR3 DNA reads as TGTGCCAGCAGCTATGGGCCAGGTTACACCGGGGAGCTGTTTTTT. Encoded protein: CASSYGPGYTGELFF.